Listed here is a single T cell receptor (beta chain). CDR1 is MGHRA, CDR2 YSYEKL, per germline. With 0 bases clipped from V and 2 bases from J, the junction kept 6 bases outside the gene matches. This CDR3 has 16 amino acids. The data derive from a study of cytomegalovirus exposure and HLA in healthy donors. The primer mix had 60 Vbeta and 13 Jbeta primers. TCRdb keeps only in-frame clones here, not all; method: immunoSEQ multiplex PCR. The sample records roughly 160,000 clones, 80% being singletons. This rearrangement joins TRBV4-1 to TRBJ2-5; 7 bases agree with TRBD2. The specimen sequenced was PBMCs. The origin of this receptor is a man younger than 40 in good health and CMV-seronegative. CDR3 in amino acids: CASSQEEAGLQETQYF. The CDR3 DNA sequence: TGCGCCAGCAGCCAAGAAGAAGCGGGGTTACAAGAGACCCAGTACTTC.